This note documents a single T cell receptor (beta chain) sequence. This table comes from immunoSEQ multiplex PCR, and its TCRdb copy is limited to in-frame clones, with some not included. The sample consists of tens of thousands of clones, roughly four fifths of them appearing once. The time point denotes: after dendritic cell vaccination, including at tumor progression/relapse. This record comes from a study of glioma-infiltrating T cells after dendritic cell vaccination. This receptor was obtained from a human donor with glioblastoma. The source material was blood, sampled after dendritic cell vaccination.

CDR3 region: CASSQVSGGQTGELFF. The CDR3 DNA reads TGTGCCAGCAGCCAAGTATCAGGGGGGCAGACCGGGGAGCTGTTTTTT. The V and J genes are TRBV14 and TRBJ2-2, with a weak D call TRBD1 (7 bases). Germline CDR1 is SGHDN and CDR2 is FVKESK. Trimming removed 1 base at V and 5 bases at J, with 14 bases between. The CDR3 extends over 16 amino acids.